This is a list of T cell receptor beta chains from one sample in a study of post-analysis software for immune sequencing data. TCRdb reprocessed the PCR reads with MiXCR, giving one entry per CDR3 protein. The table has hundreds of thousands of distinct CDR3 sequences, approximately 59% seen once; the top ten hold around 10%. Sequencing was done on a sample of blood. These receptors originate from a girl aged 2 to 10 with multiple sclerosis. The CDR3 runs from the conserved cysteine through the conserved F or W. Fields, in order: J gene, V gene, D gene, clone size, CDR3 DNA, CDR3 protein. A D gene is named only where the DNA matches it firmly. Clone size, where shown, is once, few, many, or a class for clones that have expanded.

J: TRBJ2-4
V: TRBV20-1
D: TRBD1
size: few
DNA: TGCAGTGCTAGGCATACAGGGGGCGCAGCCAAAAACATTCAGTACTTC
CDR3: CSARHTGGAAKNIQYF

J: TRBJ2-3
V: TRBV3-1
D: .
size: few
DNA: TGTGCCAGCAGCCACTTACCGGGGGATACGCAGTATTTT
CDR3: CASSHLPGDTQYF

J: TRBJ2-6
V: TRBV20-1
D: .
size: .
DNA: TGCAGTGCTAGTAAAGGGGCACCCTCTGGGGCCAACGTCCTGACTTTC
CDR3: CSASKGAPSGANVLTF

J: TRBJ1-2
V: TRBV7-2
D: TRBD1
size: .
DNA: TGTGCCAGCAGCTCCCAAAGAAGGAGACAGGGGCTGCGAGTTAACTATGGCTACACCTTC
CDR3: CASSSQRRRQGLRVNYGYTF

J: TRBJ1-6
V: TRBV20-1
D: .
size: .
DNA: TGCAGTGCTAGTCAGGAGGGACCGGATTCACCCCTCCACTTT
CDR3: CSASQEGPDSPLHF

J: TRBJ2-3
V: TRBV10-3
D: .
size: .
DNA: TGTGCCATCGGCCTAGGGTCTGACAGACCATCCTCTATACGGTATTTT
CDR3: CAIGLGSDRPSSIRYF

J: TRBJ2-7
V: TRBV3-1
D: .
size: few
DNA: TGTGCCAGCAGCCGGGACCCCACTATCTACGAGCAGTACTTC
CDR3: CASSRDPTIYEQYF

J: TRBJ2-1
V: TRBV6-1
D: .
size: .
DNA: TGTGCCAGCAGTGCAAGACAGTTTAATGAGCAGTTCTTC
CDR3: CASSARQFNEQFF

J: TRBJ2-1
V: TRBV5-1
D: .
size: .
DNA: TGCGCCAGCAGCTTGGGAGCGCAGGGTAGCAATGAGCAGTTCTTC
CDR3: CASSLGAQGSNEQFF

J: TRBJ1-2
V: TRBV19
D: .
size: .
DNA: TGTGCCAGTAGTATTAGCGCACAGAGGACTTACTATGGCTACACCTTC
CDR3: CASSISAQRTYYGYTF

J: TRBJ2-5
V: TRBV10-3
D: .
size: .
DNA: TGTGCCATTGGGTTTAGCGATTCCGAGACCCAGTACTTC
CDR3: CAIGFSDSETQYF

J: TRBJ1-6
V: TRBV18
D: .
size: .
DNA: TGTGCCAGCTCACAGTCCGACAGCATCCACTTT
CDR3: CASSQSDSIHF

J: TRBJ2-5
V: TRBV6-5
D: TRBD2
size: .
DNA: TGTGCCAGCAGCTTGACTAGCGGGGGGCTCGGGGAGACCCAGTACTTC
CDR3: CASSLTSGGLGETQYF

J: TRBJ2-7
V: TRBV29-1
D: TRBD2
size: few
DNA: TGCAGCGTAAGCGGGAGGCTCTACGAGCAGTACTTC
CDR3: CSVSGRLYEQYF

J: TRBJ2-5
V: TRBV9
D: TRBD2
size: .
DNA: TGTGCCAGCAGCAACAGAGCGGGAGGAGGGCAAGAGACCCAGTACTTC
CDR3: CASSNRAGGGQETQYF

J: TRBJ2-1
V: TRBV2
D: .
size: .
DNA: TGTGCCAGTTACCCCGTGACCGGGGGGCGGTACAATGAGCAGTTCTTC
CDR3: CASYPVTGGRYNEQFF

J: TRBJ2-5
V: TRBV4-1
D: TRBD2
size: .
DNA: TGCGCCAGCAGCCAAGTGGTTGCGGGAGGCTTGGTTGAAGAGACCCAGTACTTC
CDR3: CASSQVVAGGLVEETQYF

J: TRBJ2-2
V: TRBV10-3
D: TRBD1
size: .
DNA: TGTGCCATCAGCCTCGGGACAGGGGTTGGTACACCGGCGGAGCTGTTTTTT
CDR3: CAISLGTGVGTPAELFF

J: TRBJ2-5
V: TRBV11-1
D: TRBD1
size: .
DNA: TGTGCCAGCAGCTGGAGACAGGGGCCAGAGACCCAGTACTTC
CDR3: CASSWRQGPETQYF

J: TRBJ2-1
V: TRBV25-1
D: TRBD1
size: once
DNA: TGTGCCAGCAGTGGAACTACCCGGGACAGGGCCTACAGTGAGCAGTTCTTC
CDR3: CASSGTTRDRAYSEQFF

J: TRBJ2-1
V: TRBV12-3/TRBV12-4
D: .
size: .
DNA: TGTGCCAGCTCGAATCCCGGGAGCTCCTACAATGAGCAGTTCTTC
CDR3: CASSNPGSSYNEQFF

J: TRBJ1-2
V: TRBV7-9
D: .
size: .
DNA: TGTGCCAGCAGCTTCCCCTCTCAGGGAATGGAGTATGGCTACACCTTC
CDR3: CASSFPSQGMEYGYTF

J: TRBJ1-1
V: TRBV15
D: TRBD1
size: .
DNA: TGTGCCACCAGCAGACCCGGACAGGGGGGCACTGAAGCTTTCTTT
CDR3: CATSRPGQGGTEAFF

J: TRBJ2-1
V: TRBV7-2
D: TRBD2
size: .
DNA: TGTGCCAGCAGCTTAGTGGGGGGGGAATACAATGAGCAGTTCTTC
CDR3: CASSLVGGEYNEQFF

J: TRBJ2-1
V: TRBV29-1
D: .
size: few
DNA: TGCAGCGTTTCAGGGGCTACGTTCTTC
CDR3: CSVSGATFF

J: TRBJ1-1
V: TRBV12-3/TRBV12-4
D: .
size: .
DNA: TGTGCCAGCAGTTTAGGGGGGCGATTCACTGAAGCTTTCTTT
CDR3: CASSLGGRFTEAFF

J: TRBJ2-1
V: TRBV12-3/TRBV12-4
D: TRBD1
size: .
DNA: TGTGCCAGCAGGACAGGGGGCAATGAGCAGTTCTTC
CDR3: CASRTGGNEQFF

J: TRBJ2-7
V: TRBV4-1
D: TRBD1
size: .
DNA: TGCGCCAGCAGCCAACTGGCAGGGGGCTCCCCTACCTACGAGCAGTACTTC
CDR3: CASSQLAGGSPTYEQYF

J: TRBJ2-3
V: TRBV4-2
D: .
size: .
DNA: TGTGCCAGCAGCTCGGGACGGACGATTCGGGATACGCAGTATTTT
CDR3: CASSSGRTIRDTQYF

J: TRBJ2-3
V: TRBV5-1
D: TRBD2
size: .
DNA: TGCGCCAGCAGCTTGTGGCGGGGGGGCACAGATACGCAGTATTTT
CDR3: CASSLWRGGTDTQYF

J: TRBJ2-1
V: TRBV29-1
D: TRBD2
size: few
DNA: TGCAGCGGGCTTAGCGGGAATCACAATGAGCAGTTCTTC
CDR3: CSGLSGNHNEQFF

J: TRBJ1-2
V: TRBV6-6
D: .
size: few
DNA: TGTGCCAGCGGCCCAACGACGCAGGTTACCTATGGCTACACCTTC
CDR3: CASGPTTQVTYGYTF

J: TRBJ2-3
V: TRBV29-1
D: .
size: few
DNA: TGCAGCGTTGTTAGAGATACGCAGTATTTT
CDR3: CSVVRDTQYF

J: TRBJ2-7
V: TRBV29-1
D: TRBD2
size: .
DNA: TGCAGCGGTACTAGCGGACCCTACGAGCAGTACTTC
CDR3: CSGTSGPYEQYF

J: TRBJ2-1
V: TRBV12-3/TRBV12-4
D: .
size: .
DNA: TGTGCCAGCAGAGGCAATGAGCAGTTCTTC
CDR3: CASRGNEQFF

J: TRBJ1-2
V: TRBV5-1
D: TRBD1
size: .
DNA: TGCGCCAGCAGCCGGACAGGGGACGGGTCGGGCTACACCTTC
CDR3: CASSRTGDGSGYTF

J: TRBJ2-7
V: TRBV6-5
D: .
size: .
DNA: TGTGCCAGCAGTGACAGAATGTACGAGCAGTACTTC
CDR3: CASSDRMYEQYF

J: TRBJ2-1
V: TRBV20-1
D: .
size: few
DNA: TGCAGTGCTAGAGGGCCTTGGGGGGCCTTTAATGAGCAGTTCTTC
CDR3: CSARGPWGAFNEQFF

J: TRBJ1-1
V: TRBV4-2
D: .
size: .
DNA: TGTGCCAGCAGCCACCCCGGGAGAACCACTGAAGCTTTCTTT
CDR3: CASSHPGRTTEAFF

J: TRBJ2-1
V: TRBV7-8
D: .
size: few
DNA: TGTGCCAGCAGCCCACGGGAGACCGGTGAGCAGTTCTTC
CDR3: CASSPRETGEQFF

J: TRBJ2-3
V: TRBV4-3
D: TRBD2
size: .
DNA: TGCGCCAGCAGCCAAGATATTTCTAGCGGTCGTTTGTATTTT
CDR3: CASSQDISSGRLYF

J: TRBJ2-5
V: TRBV5-5
D: .
size: few
DNA: TGTGCCAGCATTGGGGAGACCCAGTACTTC
CDR3: CASIGETQYF

J: TRBJ2-1
V: TRBV29-1
D: TRBD1
size: .
DNA: TGCAGCGGGCGGGACAGGGTCTACGAGCAGTTCTTC
CDR3: CSGRDRVYEQFF

J: TRBJ1-1
V: TRBV6-5
D: .
size: once
DNA: TGTGCCAGCAGTCGGTCTAGGTCCACTGAAGCTTTCTTT
CDR3: CASSRSRSTEAFF

J: TRBJ2-1
V: TRBV5-1
D: TRBD2
size: .
DNA: TGCGCCAGCAGCCCCGCGGGAGGGAAGAATGAGCAGTTCTTC
CDR3: CASSPAGGKNEQFF

J: TRBJ1-2
V: TRBV10-3
D: TRBD1
size: .
DNA: TGTGCCATCAGTGATGACAGGGGGCAGAACTATGGCTACACCTTC
CDR3: CAISDDRGQNYGYTF

J: TRBJ2-2
V: TRBV7-6
D: TRBD2
size: once
DNA: TGTGCCAGCAGCTTAGGAGCGGGGGGGCAAAACACCGGGGAGCTGTTTTTT
CDR3: CASSLGAGGQNTGELFF

J: TRBJ2-5
V: TRBV25-1
D: .
size: few
DNA: TGTGCCAGCAGTGAGCTCTCACAAGAGACCCAGTACTTC
CDR3: CASSELSQETQYF

J: TRBJ2-3
V: TRBV4-1
D: TRBD2
size: .
DNA: TGCGCCAGCAGCCAAGCCTTAGCGGGGTCCACAGATACGCAGTATTTT
CDR3: CASSQALAGSTDTQYF